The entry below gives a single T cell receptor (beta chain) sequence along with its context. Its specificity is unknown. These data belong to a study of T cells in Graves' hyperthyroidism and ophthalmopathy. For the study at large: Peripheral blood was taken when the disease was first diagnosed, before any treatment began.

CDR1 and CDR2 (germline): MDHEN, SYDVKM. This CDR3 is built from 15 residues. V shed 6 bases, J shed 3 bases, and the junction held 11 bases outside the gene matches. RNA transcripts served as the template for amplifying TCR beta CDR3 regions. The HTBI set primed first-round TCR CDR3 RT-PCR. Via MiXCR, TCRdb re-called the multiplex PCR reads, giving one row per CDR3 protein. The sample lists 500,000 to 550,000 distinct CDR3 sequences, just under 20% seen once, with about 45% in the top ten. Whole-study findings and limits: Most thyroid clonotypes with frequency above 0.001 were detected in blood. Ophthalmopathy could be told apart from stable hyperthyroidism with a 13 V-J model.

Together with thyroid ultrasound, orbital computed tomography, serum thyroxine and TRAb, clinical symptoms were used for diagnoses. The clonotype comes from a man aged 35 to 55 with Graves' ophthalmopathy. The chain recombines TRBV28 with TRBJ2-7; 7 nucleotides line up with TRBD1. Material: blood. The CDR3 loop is CASSPAGGSLYEQYF. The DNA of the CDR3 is TGTGCCAGCAGCCCCGCAGGGGGTTCCCTCTACGAGCAGTACTTC.